The 20 T cell receptor beta chains in this list originate from one sample, sequenced in a study of cytomegalovirus exposure and HLA in healthy donors. Primers for the PCR totalled 60 Vbeta and 13 Jbeta. TCRdb keeps only in-frame clones here, not all; method: immunoSEQ multiplex PCR. The sample holds over 150,000 clones; about 85% are singletons and the top ten take less than 10%. The specimen was PBMCs. These receptors were obtained from a man in his thirties or forties in good health and CMV-seropositive.

The chain carries TRBV4-1 and TRBJ2-1, with 7 nucleotides matching TRBD2. The CDR3 spans 20 residues. Trimming at V came to 1 base and at J to 0 bases, leaving 15 bases not matched to a gene. CDR1 MGHRA and CDR2 YSYEKL come from the germline V gene. CDR3: CASSQGGGPPGLSSYNEQFF. The CDR3 DNA is TGCGCCAGCAGCCAAGGGGGTGGACCCCCGGGACTAAGCTCCTACAATGAGCAGTTCTTC.

The chain carries TRBV5-6 and TRBJ2-2, with 8 nucleotides matching TRBD1. Germline V gene data show CDR1 as SGHDT and CDR2 as YYEEEE. CDR3 size: 15 residues. With 2 bases clipped from V and 4 bases from J, the junction kept 4 bases outside the gene matches. The DNA for the CDR3 is TGTGCCAGCAGCTTCCCAGGGGGCAGCACCGGGGAGCTGTTTTTT. This translates into CASSFPGGSTGELFF.

This chain connects TRBV18 to TRBJ1-1; possibly TRBD1 for D (6 bases). V was pared by 6 bases and J by 4 bases, with 21 bases between. The CDR3 contains 16 residues. Germline CDR1 reads KGHSH; CDR2 reads LQKENI. CDR3 DNA: TGTGCCAGCTCCCGGAGCAGGGGAAACCAACCCACTGAAGCTTTCTTT. It translates to CASSRSRGNQPTEAFF.

The J gene is TRBJ2-1, the V gene TRBV4-1, with 10 positions matching TRBD1. Unmatched junction bases numbered 4, after V lost 3 bases and J lost 5 bases. Germline CDR1 and CDR2: MGHRA and YSYEKL. The CDR3 extends over 15 amino acids. CDR3 DNA: TGCGCCAGCAGCCATCCGACAGGGGGCCACAATGAGCAGTTCTTC. Translation gives CASSHPTGGHNEQFF.

The genes are TRBV2 and TRBJ2-3; TRBD2 matches 9 bases. CDR3 length: 15 amino acids. The ends lost 2 bases at V and 7 bases at J; junction bases unmatched: 7. The germline V gene has CDR1 SNHLY and CDR2 FYNNEI. The CDR3 bases are TGTGCCAGCAGTGAACTAGCGGGGACTTTAAATACGCAGTATTTT. Amino acids: CASSELAGTLNTQYF.

The V gene is TRBV4-2, the J gene TRBJ1-4; TRBD1 might be the D (5 bases). The length of the CDR3 is 16 residues. Germline CDR1 and CDR2: LGHNA and YNFKEQ. V was clipped by 0 bases and J by 5 bases, with 13 bases between them. The CDR3 DNA is TGTGCCAGCAGCCAAGATTTAAGGGGACTCAATGAAAAACTGTTTTTT. Encoded protein: CASSQDLRGLNEKLFF.

The chain links TRBV4-1 to TRBJ1-1, with 9 bases lining up with TRBD1. Germline assignment: CDR1 MGHRA and CDR2 YSYEKL. The V segment lost 3 bases and the J segment 5 bases; nucleotides outside the gene matches: 10. This CDR3 has 16 amino acids. The CDR3 coding sequence is TGCGCCAGCAGCCATTACAGGGGGCGCTTGGAGACTGAAGCTTTCTTT. Amino acids: CASSHYRGRLETEAFF.

V gene TRBV4-3 combines with J gene TRBJ1-1; D possibly corresponds to TRBD1 (5 bases). There are 17 residues in the CDR3. Germline loops: CDR1 LGHNA, CDR2 YSLEER. Deletions cut 3 bases from V and 0 bases from J, with 17 bases between. CDR3 nucleotides: TGCGCCAGCAGCCAGACAAGTTCTGGGACTATGAACACTGAAGCTTTCTTT. Translating it yields CASSQTSSGTMNTEAFF.

The chain uses TRBV15 and TRBJ2-7, with 10 bases aligning to TRBD1. V was clipped by 3 bases and J by 9 bases; unmatched bases: 11. Germline CDR1 and CDR2: LNHNV and YYDKDF (reference sequence). The CDR3 has 15 amino acids. In DNA, the CDR3 is TGTGCCACCAGCAGCCCGGAGGACAGGGGGGTAAGGCAGTACTTC. This translates into CATSSPEDRGVRQYF.

This clone was observed once. This rearrangement joins TRBV4-2 to TRBJ1-2; D is unresolved. V was cut by 0 bases and J by 1 base, with 21 bases left in between. The CDR3 has 19 residues. The V gene's germline CDR1 is LGHNA and CDR2 YNFKEQ. In DNA form, the CDR3 reads TGTGCCAGCAGCCAAGAAGTTTGGGCTCGAAGAAATAATAACTATGGCTACACCTTC. This codes for CASSQEVWARRNNNYGYTF.

This sequence joins TRBV7-3 and TRBJ2-5; D gene uncertain. V was clipped by 6 bases and J by 5 bases, with 13 bases between them. Germline assignment: CDR1 SGHTA and CDR2 FQGTGA. CDR3 length equals 13 residues. CDR3 sequence reads: CASSVSGAETQYF. The CDR3 DNA follows: TGTGCCAGCAGTGTATCGGGTGCGGAGACCCAGTACTTC.

This clone was detected a few times. The chain carries TRBV5-1 and TRBJ2-1; D perhaps matches TRBD2 (5 bases). V lost 7 bases, J lost 8 bases, and 19 bases lay in between. The CDR3 is made up of 14 amino acids. Germline values: CDR1 SGHRS, CDR2 YFSETQ. Here the CDR3 reads CASRSGGRGHEQFF. CDR3 in DNA: TGCGCCAGCCGGTCTGGTGGGAGAGGCCATGAGCAGTTCTTC.

The V and J genes are TRBV28 and TRBJ2-5, with 7 nucleotides matching TRBD1. Germline CDR1 MDHEN, CDR2 SYDVKM. The junction had 6 bases not matched to a gene; V was cut back by 5 bases and J by 0 bases. This CDR3 contains 15 residues. Here the CDR3 DNA reads TGTGCCAGCAGTACCGGGACAGAGTACCAAGAGACCCAGTACTTC. Translated, it gives CASSTGTEYQETQYF.

The chain is built from TRBV6-1 and TRBJ2-7, with D uncertain. Trimming cost V 6 bases and J 5 bases, with 14 bases left between them. The CDR3 has 13 amino acids. CDR1 is MNHNS, CDR2 SASEGT, per germline. Written as DNA, the CDR3 is TGTGCCAGCAGACCCGGGTCCCCAAACGAGCAGTACTTC. It is translated as CASRPGSPNEQYF.

This chain links TRBV5-6 with TRBJ2-5; 8 positions match TRBD2. Looked up from germline, CDR1 is SGHDT and CDR2 is YYEEEE. Trimming took 4 bases from V and 1 from J; bases not matched to a gene: 3. The CDR3 spans 14 residues. CDR3: CASSRGLAQETQYF. The DNA for the CDR3 is TGTGCCAGCAGCCGAGGACTAGCCCAAGAGACCCAGTACTTC.

V and J are TRBV14 and TRBJ2-5, with 13 bases matching TRBD2. The CDR3 spans 15 residues. V lost 4 bases, J lost 11 bases, and 10 bases stayed unmatched. CDR1 and CDR2 from the germline V gene are SGHDN and FVKESK. This CDR3 reads CASSPPGLAGTSQYF. The CDR3 nucleotides read TGTGCCAGCAGCCCGCCGGGACTAGCGGGGACGTCGCAGTACTTC.

This chain uses TRBV20-1 with TRBJ1-2; weak D call: TRBD1 (6 bases). The CDR3 length is 11 residues. The germline V gene encodes CDR1 DFQATT and CDR2 SNEGSKA (reference sequence). V lost 8 bases and J lost 3, with 10 bases in between. The chain's CDR3 is CSRGGDYGYTF. For the CDR3, the DNA is TGCAGTAGAGGGGGAGACTATGGCTACACCTTC.

CDR3 region: CASSGTGEPYEQYF. The DNA of the CDR3 is TGTGCCAGTAGTGGAACAGGGGAGCCCTACGAGCAGTACTTC. V gene TRBV19 combines with J gene TRBJ2-7, with 7 positions matching TRBD1. Germline V gene sequence: CDR1 LNHDA, CDR2 SQIVND (reference sequence). The CDR3 spans 14 residues. Trimming removed 5 bases from V and 2 bases from J; junction bases left unmatched: 6.

The chain carries TRBV5-1 and TRBJ2-1; the D gene is possibly TRBD2 (5 bases). Trimming shortened V by 0 bases and J by 6 bases, and 13 bases separated the two germline ends. The CDR3 is 15 amino acids. Per germline, CDR1 SGHRS and CDR2 YFSETQ. The CDR3 loop reads CASSLAVGESNEQFF. CDR3 coding DNA: TGCGCCAGCAGCTTGGCAGTGGGAGAAAGCAATGAGCAGTTCTTC.

DNA for the CDR3: TGTGCCAGCAGCAAAGAAGAGGACAGCACATCTGGAAACACCATATATTTT. This gives the protein CASSKEEDSTSGNTIYF. This chain links TRBV21-1 with TRBJ1-3; the table calls TRBD1, which could not be checked here. TRBV21-1 represents a pseudogene. CDR3 length: 17 amino acids.